This TCR beta chain was identified during a study of shared clonotypes between healthy human individuals. CD45RO-negative, CCR7-selected cells formed the naive CD8 fraction, which excluded terminally differentiated effector memory CD45RA+ cells. The CDR3 is made up of 14 amino acids. Germline CDR1 is SNHLY and CDR2 is FYNNEI. V lost 4 bases to trimming and J lost 10 bases; unmatched junction nucleotides: 10. As handled by the study authors: Junction-only sequences without quality scores were provided by ImmunoSEQ, so filtering was different. The repertoire was sequenced with immunoSEQ multiplex PCR; TCRdb's copy has only in-frame clones and lacks some. D and trimming were read from the DNA, whereas the V and J calls and clone size are those reported in that table. The sample consists of some 2 million clones, approximately 95% of them appearing once.

The chain combines TRBV2 with TRBJ2-1; TRBD1 aligns across 7 bases. Sequencing was done on a sample of naive CD8+ T cells sorted from blood. This TCR was sampled from a man between 18 and 35 years old in good health. The CDR3 region has the DNA TGTGCCAGCAGTGGGGGCCAGGGGGTGGCCGAGCAGTTCTTC. Translating it yields CASSGGQGVAEQFF.